These 23 T cell receptor beta chains came from one sample sequenced in a study of T cell responses to AZD1222 COVID-19 vaccine. Profiling relied on immunoSEQ multiplex PCR, and the TCRdb table lists in-frame clones only, not all of them. The data contain tens of thousands of clones, 80% to 95% of them singletons. This specimen was peripheral blood, taken on day 0 of MenACWY control vaccination. The receptors were sampled from an adult in good health.

The chain carries TRBV3-1 (or the pseudogene TRBV3-2) and TRBJ1-1; D unresolved. Trimming shortened V by 8 bases and J by 0 bases, and 19 bases separated the two germline ends. Looked up from germline, CDR1 is LGHDT and CDR2 is YNNKEL (reference sequence). The CDR3 runs 16 residues. CDR3 DNA: TGTGCCAGCCCCAAGGCCGGGGTACTCATGAACACTGAAGCTTTCTTT. Encoded protein: CASPKAGVLMNTEAFF.

V and J are TRBV28 and TRBJ2-2, with TRBD2 as a possible D gene (6 bases). The CDR3 covers 14 residues. Trimming removed 5 bases at V and 6 bases at J, with 13 bases between. Germline V gene data show CDR1 as MDHEN and CDR2 as SYDVKM. The CDR3 DNA is TGTGCCAGCAGTGGAGGGCGATTGGCCGGGGAGCTGTTTTTT. Protein: CASSGGRLAGELFF.

The chain has TRBV24-1 and TRBJ2-7, with D possibly being TRBD2 (5 bases). Germline V gene sequence: CDR1 KGHDR, CDR2 SFDVKD. V was clipped by 3 bases and J by 3 bases, with 11 bases between them. This CDR3 comprises 14 residues. The CDR3 DNA reads TGTGCCACCAGTGATCTGGGAGCCAGCTACGAGCAGTACTTC. As protein: CATSDLGASYEQYF.

The chain links TRBV13 to TRBJ2-1, with a tentative D call TRBD2 (5 bases). Germline CDR1 PRHDT, CDR2 FYEKMQ (reference sequence). The V and J ends lost 3 bases and 9 bases respectively, with 15 bases between them. The CDR3 is 14 amino acids. The CDR3 protein is CASSFGGLSGEQFF. Written as DNA, the CDR3 is TGTGCCAGCAGCTTCGGTGGGCTCAGCGGTGAGCAGTTCTTC. Looking up the rest from reference TRBV13 and TRBJ2-1 gives the full variable domain: AAGVIQSPRHLIKEKRETATLKCYPIPRHDTVYWYQQGPGQDPQFLISFYEKMQSDKGSIPDRFSAQQFSDYHSELNMSSLELGDSALYFCASSFGGLSGEQFFGPGTRLTVL.

The genes are TRBV30 and TRBJ2-1; D is unresolved. Germline loops: CDR1 GTSNPN, CDR2 SVGIG (reference sequence). The CDR3 spans 13 residues. The V end lost 1 base, the J end lost 10 bases, and 14 bases lay between the germline ends. The CDR3 coding sequence is TGTGCCTGGAGTGAGCTTGGGCTAGGGGAGCAGTTCTTC. Protein: CAWSELGLGEQFF.

This clone was picked up a small number of times. The V and J genes are TRBV5-6 and TRBJ1-2, with D unclear. The CDR3 is 12 residues long. V was cut by 4 bases and J by 5 bases, with 9 bases left in between. In germline, CDR1 is SGHDT, CDR2 YYEEEE. The CDR3 reads CASSEGEYGYTF. CDR3 nucleotide sequence: TGTGCCAGCAGCGAGGGAGAATATGGCTACACCTTC.

Concerning this clone itself: One end of the junction fails to match germline, which may point to a read error. The rearrangement uses TRBV10-3 and TRBJ2-7; weak D call: TRBD2 (6 bases). This CDR3 has 12 residues. The germline gives CDR1 ENHRY, CDR2 SYGVKD. Here the CDR3 DNA reads TGTGCCATCAGTGAGCTCGGGACTCATGAAGCCTTC. Translation gives CAISELGTHEAF.

For the CDR3, the DNA is TGCGCCAGCAGCCAAGATCTGATAAATTCACCCCTCCACTTT. It codes for CASSQDLINSPLHF. The V gene is TRBV4-3, the J gene TRBJ1-6, with D unresolved. Trimming took off 0 bases at V and 7 bases at J, with 7 bases between the two ends. Looked up from germline, CDR1 is LGHNA and CDR2 is YSLEER. The CDR3 is 14 residues long.

The rearrangement joins TRBV5-3 to TRBJ1-4; D not resolved. Being an ORF, TRBV5-3 has a function that is uncertain. This CDR3 has 14 amino acids. Between the trimmed V and J ends, which lost 8 bases and 7 bases, there was a span of 18 bases. CDR3 sequence (DNA): TGTGCCAGCAGTGTCTCGGAGGAAGGTGAAAAACTGTTTTTT. It codes for CASSVSEEGEKLFF.

CDR3 DNA: TGTGCTAGTGGCCTCGCCGAGACGAACACTGAAGCTTTCTTT. Its protein product is CASGLAETNTEAFF. The chain has TRBV12-5 and TRBJ1-1; D remains unclear. Germline CDR1 and CDR2: LGHNT and FRNRAP. There are 14 residues in the CDR3. V was cut by 6 bases and J by 1 base, with 12 bases left in between.

This clone was seen a few times. This chain connects TRBV2 to TRBJ1-1; 8 bases align to TRBD1. CDR1 SNHLY and CDR2 FYNNEI come from the germline V gene. Trimming removed 6 bases from V and 0 bases from J; junction bases left unmatched: 15. This CDR3 is built from 18 residues. The CDR3 region has the DNA TGTGCCAGCAGAAGGGACAGGCCTTCCAACCTTATGAACACTGAAGCTTTCTTT. This codes for CASRRDRPSNLMNTEAFF.

The chain combines TRBV3-1 (or the pseudogene TRBV3-2) with TRBJ1-5; 9 bases agree with TRBD1. The CDR3 extends over 15 amino acids. Unmatched junction bases numbered 5, after V lost 3 bases and J lost 5 bases. Germline CDR1 reads LGHDT; CDR2 reads YNNKEL (reference sequence). Here the CDR3 reads CASSQGQGWDQPQHF. CDR3 nucleotides: TGTGCCAGCAGCCAGGGACAGGGTTGGGATCAGCCCCAGCATTTT.

This clone has just a few counts. The chain combines TRBV7-9 with TRBJ2-3; D unresolved. The germline V gene has CDR1 SEHNR and CDR2 FQNEAQ (reference sequence). There are 14 residues in the CDR3. V gave up 2 bases and J gave up 2 bases, with 8 bases separating them. CDR3 in amino acids: CASSLSATTDTQYF. In DNA form, the CDR3 reads TGTGCCAGCAGCTTATCGGCAACCACAGATACGCAGTATTTT.

The V and J genes are TRBV7-2 and TRBJ2-7; D gene unclear. The V end was cut by 1 base, the J end by 3 bases, with 7 bases between. Germline loops: CDR1 SGHTA, CDR2 FQGNSA. The CDR3 spans 13 residues. In DNA form, the CDR3 reads TGTGCCAGCAGCTTAGACCCAAACTACGAGCAGTACTTC. It translates to CASSLDPNYEQYF.

The rearrangement joins TRBV29-1 to TRBJ1-1; D remains ambiguous. The CDR3 runs to 11 residues. Trimming left V 3 bases short and J 7 bases short, with 9 bases between. Germline V gene sequence: CDR1 SQVTM, CDR2 ANQGSEA. The chain's CDR3 is CSVEETLEAFF. DNA of the CDR3: TGCAGCGTTGAGGAGACCCTTGAAGCTTTCTTT.

The V gene is TRBV30, the J gene TRBJ1-1; D not resolved. The CDR3 length is 11 residues. Germline CDR1 and CDR2: GTSNPN and SVGIG (reference sequence). Trimming stripped 5 bases from V and 4 bases from J, with 8 bases between. The CDR3 is CAWAEGTEAFF. The DNA of the CDR3 is TGTGCCTGGGCTGAAGGCACTGAAGCTTTCTTT.

The chain carries TRBV20-1 and TRBJ2-3; the D is unclear. CDR1 is DFQATT, CDR2 SNEGSKA, per germline (reference sequence). The CDR3 covers 11 residues. V gave up 6 bases and J gave up 3 bases, with 7 bases separating them. This CDR3 is CSALGTDTQYF. As DNA, the CDR3 is TGCAGTGCGTTGGGAACAGATACGCAGTATTTT.

This chain uses TRBV30 with TRBJ1-1; D remains ambiguous. Germline V lookup: CDR1 GTSNPN, CDR2 SVGIG (reference sequence). The CDR3 contains 10 residues. V lost 6 bases and J lost 8, with 10 bases in between. CDR3 coding DNA: TGTGCCTGCACCTACGGGGAAGCTTTCTTT. Amino acid sequence: CACTYGEAFF.

CDR3 sequence: CASSYSEGGNQPQHF. Written as DNA, the CDR3 is TGTGCCAGCAGTTACTCCGAGGGGGGCAATCAGCCCCAGCATTTT. The chain is built from TRBV6-6 and TRBJ1-5; TRBD1 might be the D (6 bases). The CDR3 is 15 amino acids. In germline, CDR1 is MNHNY, CDR2 SVGAGI (reference sequence). V gave up 0 bases and J gave up 2 bases, with 8 bases separating them.

As DNA, the CDR3 is TGTGCCAGCAGGCTCCCGGGGAATGAGCAGTTCTTC. This codes for CASRLPGNEQFF. J is TRBJ2-1 and V is TRBV6-4; a weak D match, TRBD2 (5 bases). Germline CDR1 and CDR2: MRHNA and SNTAGT. With 6 bases removed from V and 7 bases from J, the gap between germline ends came to 10 bases. This CDR3 spans 12 amino acids.

This sequence joins TRBV4-3 and TRBJ2-7; D not certain. V was cut by 1 base and J by 4 bases, with 11 bases left in between. This CDR3 is built from 14 residues. The germline V gene has CDR1 LGHNA and CDR2 YSLEER. The CDR3, as DNA: TGCGCCAGCAGCCAAGGGACCAATCGTTACGAGCAGTACTTC. Its protein is CASSQGTNRYEQYF.

The table lists this clone with a count of one. This chain joins TRBV7-3 and TRBJ2-1; D ambiguous. Germline V lookup: CDR1 SGHTA, CDR2 FQGTGA. Trimming took off 2 bases at V and 12 bases at J, with 14 bases between the two ends. The CDR3 length is 13 residues. The CDR3 coding sequence is TGTGCCAGCAGCTTATACGATTTGGTCGGGCAGTTCTTC. This codes for CASSLYDLVGQFF.

The CDR3 loop is CASSIVSNNEQFF. CDR3 sequence (DNA): TGTGCCAGTAGTATAGTCAGCAACAATGAGCAGTTCTTC. The chain couples TRBV19 to TRBJ2-1, with D unclear. Germline CDR1 LNHDA, CDR2 SQIVND (reference sequence). The CDR3 runs to 13 residues. Between the trimmed V and J ends, which lost 1 base and 5 bases, there was a span of 6 bases.